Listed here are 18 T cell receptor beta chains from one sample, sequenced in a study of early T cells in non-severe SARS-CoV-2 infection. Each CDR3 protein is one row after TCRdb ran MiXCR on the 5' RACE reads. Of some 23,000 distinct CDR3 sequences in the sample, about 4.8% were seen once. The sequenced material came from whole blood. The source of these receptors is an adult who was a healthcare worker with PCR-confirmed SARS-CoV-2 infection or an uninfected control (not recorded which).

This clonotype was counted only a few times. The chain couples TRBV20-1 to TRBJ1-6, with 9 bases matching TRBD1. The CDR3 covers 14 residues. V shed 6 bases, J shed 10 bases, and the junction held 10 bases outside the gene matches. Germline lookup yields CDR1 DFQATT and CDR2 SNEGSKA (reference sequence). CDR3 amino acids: CSALRGTGMSPLHF. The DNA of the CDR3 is TGCAGTGCCCTCCGCGGGACAGGGATGTCACCCCTCCACTTT.

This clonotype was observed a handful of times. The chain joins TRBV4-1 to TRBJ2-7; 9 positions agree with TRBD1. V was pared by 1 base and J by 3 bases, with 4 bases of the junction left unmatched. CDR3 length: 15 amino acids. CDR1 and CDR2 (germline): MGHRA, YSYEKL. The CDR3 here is CASSQVRQGDYEQYF. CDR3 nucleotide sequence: TGCGCCAGCAGCCAAGTCCGACAGGGGGACTACGAGCAGTACTTC.

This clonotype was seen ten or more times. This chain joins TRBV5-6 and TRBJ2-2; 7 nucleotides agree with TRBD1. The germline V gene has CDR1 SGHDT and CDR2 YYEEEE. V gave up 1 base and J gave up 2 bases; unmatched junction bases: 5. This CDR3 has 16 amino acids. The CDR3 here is CASSLTGESNTGELFF. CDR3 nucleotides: TGTGCCAGCAGCTTGACAGGGGAGAGCAACACCGGGGAGCTGTTTTTT.

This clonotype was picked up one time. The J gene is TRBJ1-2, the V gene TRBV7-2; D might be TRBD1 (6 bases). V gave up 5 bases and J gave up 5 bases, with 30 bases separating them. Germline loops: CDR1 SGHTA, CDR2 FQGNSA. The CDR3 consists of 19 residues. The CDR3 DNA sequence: TGTGCCAGCAGCCGCCCCAGGACAGCCGAAAATTTGGAGCGATATGGCTACACCTTC. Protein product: CASSRPRTAENLERYGYTF.

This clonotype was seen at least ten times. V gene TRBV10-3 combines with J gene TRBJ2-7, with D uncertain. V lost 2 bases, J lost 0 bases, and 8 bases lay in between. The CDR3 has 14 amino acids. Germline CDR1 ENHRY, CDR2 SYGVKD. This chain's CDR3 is CAISEIAPSYEQYF. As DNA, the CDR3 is TGTGCCATCAGTGAGATTGCACCCTCCTACGAGCAGTACTTC.

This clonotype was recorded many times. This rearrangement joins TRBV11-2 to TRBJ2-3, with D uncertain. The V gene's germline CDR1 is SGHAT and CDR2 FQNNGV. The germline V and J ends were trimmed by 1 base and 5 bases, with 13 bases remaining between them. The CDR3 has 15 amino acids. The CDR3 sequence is CASSLGGRSRDTQYF. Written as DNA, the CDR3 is TGTGCCAGCAGCTTAGGAGGTCGAAGTAGAGATACGCAGTATTTT.

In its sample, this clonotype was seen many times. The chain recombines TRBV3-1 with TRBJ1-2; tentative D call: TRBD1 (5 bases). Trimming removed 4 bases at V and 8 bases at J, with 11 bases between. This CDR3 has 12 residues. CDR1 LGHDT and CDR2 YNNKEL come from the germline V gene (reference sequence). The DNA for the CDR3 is TGTGCCAGCAGCCCCGCGGAGGGGGGCTACACCTTC. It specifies CASSPAEGGYTF.

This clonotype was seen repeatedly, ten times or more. The CDR3 region is CASSGTDQPQHF. In nucleotides, the CDR3 is TGCGCCAGCAGTGGCACTGATCAGCCCCAGCATTTT. The chain joins TRBV10-1 to TRBJ1-5; no clear D gene. The germline CDR1 and CDR2 sequences are WNHNN and SYGVQD (reference sequence). Trimming removed 4 bases from V and 5 bases from J, with 6 bases in between. This CDR3 is built from 12 residues.

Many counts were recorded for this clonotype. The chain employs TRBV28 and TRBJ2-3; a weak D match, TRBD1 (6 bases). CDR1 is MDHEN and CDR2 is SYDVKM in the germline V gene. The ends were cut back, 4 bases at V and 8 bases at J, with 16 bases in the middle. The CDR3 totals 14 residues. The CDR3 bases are TGTGCCAGCAGTTGGACGGCCCGCAGGGGTACGCAGTATTTT. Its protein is CASSWTARRGTQYF.

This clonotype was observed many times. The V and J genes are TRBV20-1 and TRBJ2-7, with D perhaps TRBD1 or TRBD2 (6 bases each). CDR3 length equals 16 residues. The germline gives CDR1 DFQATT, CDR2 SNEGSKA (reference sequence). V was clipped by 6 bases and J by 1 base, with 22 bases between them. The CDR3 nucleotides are TGCAGTGCCTTCAGAGGGGGGAGTGCCCTATCCTACGAGCAGTACTTC. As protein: CSAFRGGSALSYEQYF.

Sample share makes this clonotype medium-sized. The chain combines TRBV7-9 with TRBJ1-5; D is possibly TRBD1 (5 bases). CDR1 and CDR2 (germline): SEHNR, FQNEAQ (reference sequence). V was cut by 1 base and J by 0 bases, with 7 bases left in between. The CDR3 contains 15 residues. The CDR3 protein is CASSLGGYSNQPQHF. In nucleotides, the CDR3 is TGTGCCAGCAGCTTAGGGGGCTATAGCAATCAGCCCCAGCATTTT.

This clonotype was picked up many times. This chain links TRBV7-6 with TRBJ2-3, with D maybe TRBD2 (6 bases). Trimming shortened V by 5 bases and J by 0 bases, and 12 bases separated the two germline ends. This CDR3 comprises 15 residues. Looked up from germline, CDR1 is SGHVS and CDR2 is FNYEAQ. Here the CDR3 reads CASSPGGTSTDTQYF. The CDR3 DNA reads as TGTGCCAGCAGCCCGGGCGGGACTAGCACAGATACGCAGTATTTT.

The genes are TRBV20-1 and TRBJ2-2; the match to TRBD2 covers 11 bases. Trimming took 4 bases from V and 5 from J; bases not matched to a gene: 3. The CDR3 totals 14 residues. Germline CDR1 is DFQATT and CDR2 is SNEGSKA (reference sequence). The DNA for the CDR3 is TGCAGTGCTACAAGGACTAGCGGGACCGGGGAGCTGTTTTTT. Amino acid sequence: CSATRTSGTGELFF.

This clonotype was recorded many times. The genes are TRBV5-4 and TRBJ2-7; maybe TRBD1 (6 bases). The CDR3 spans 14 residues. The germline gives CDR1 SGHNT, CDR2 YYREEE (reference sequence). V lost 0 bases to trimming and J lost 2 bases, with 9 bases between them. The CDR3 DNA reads TGTGCCAGCAGCTTGGCGGGACAAGCCTACGAGCAGTACTTC. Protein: CASSLAGQAYEQYF.

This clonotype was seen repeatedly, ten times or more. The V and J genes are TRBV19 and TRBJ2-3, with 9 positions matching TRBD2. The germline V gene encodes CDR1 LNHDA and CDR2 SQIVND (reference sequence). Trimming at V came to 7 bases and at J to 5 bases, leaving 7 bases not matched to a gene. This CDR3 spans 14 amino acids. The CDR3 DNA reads TGTGCCAGTACCCTGACGACTAGCGGAGATACGCAGTATTTT. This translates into CASTLTTSGDTQYF.

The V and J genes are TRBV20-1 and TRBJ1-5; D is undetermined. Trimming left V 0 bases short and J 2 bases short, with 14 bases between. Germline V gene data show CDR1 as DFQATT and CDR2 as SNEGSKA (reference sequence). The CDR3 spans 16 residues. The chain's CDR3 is CSARDLFGVGNQPQHF. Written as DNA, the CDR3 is TGCAGTGCTAGAGATTTATTCGGAGTAGGCAATCAGCCCCAGCATTTT.

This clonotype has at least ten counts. CDR3 protein: CASSYKGANSYNEQFF. CDR3 DNA sequence: TGCGCCAGCAGTTACAAGGGGGCTAACTCCTACAATGAGCAGTTCTTC. The chain is built from TRBV10-1 and TRBJ2-1; 7 bases line up with TRBD1. V shed 5 bases, J shed 0 bases, and the junction held 7 bases outside the gene matches. The CDR3 is 16 amino acids. Germline assignment: CDR1 WNHNN and CDR2 SYGVQD (reference sequence).

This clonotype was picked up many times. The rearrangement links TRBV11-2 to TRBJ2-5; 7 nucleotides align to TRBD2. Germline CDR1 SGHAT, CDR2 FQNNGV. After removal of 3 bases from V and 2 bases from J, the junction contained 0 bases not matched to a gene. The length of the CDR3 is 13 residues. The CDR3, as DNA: TGTGCCAGCAGCTTGGGGGGGCAAGAGACCCAGTACTTC. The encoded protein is CASSLGGQETQYF.